Listed below are T cell receptor beta chains from one sample, sequenced in a study of shared clonotypes between healthy human individuals. Produced via immunoSEQ multiplex PCR; TCRdb's table is partial and in-frame only. This table has 2 million to 2.5 million clones, roughly 93% appearing once. Sequenced: naive CD4+ T cells from PBMCs. Receptors were obtained from a man aged 18 to 30 in good health. Some clones in this sample may be carry-over from other donors' samples. The CDR3 runs from the conserved cysteine through the conserved F or W. The order of the fields is J gene, V gene, clone size, D gene, CDR3 protein, CDR3 DNA. The D gene is left open where the match is weak. Some rows mark clone size as missing; the rest say once, few, many or name a class of expanded clone.

j_gene: TRBJ2-1
v_gene: TRBV11-3
abundance: -
d_gene: -
CDR3aa: CASSSTYNEQFF
CDR3nt: TGTGCCAGCAGCTCCACATACAATGAGCAGTTCTTC

j_gene: TRBJ2-7
v_gene: TRBV11-3
abundance: -
d_gene: -
CDR3aa: CASSATDYEQYF
CDR3nt: TGTGCCAGCAGCGCCACCGACTACGAGCAGTACTTC

j_gene: TRBJ2-1
v_gene: TRBV11-3
abundance: -
d_gene: -
CDR3aa: CASSPTPGRAAIRNEQFF
CDR3nt: TGTGCCAGCAGCCCGACCCCAGGGCGCGCAGCTATTCGGAATGAGCAGTTCTTC

j_gene: TRBJ2-7
v_gene: TRBV9
abundance: -
d_gene: TRBD1
CDR3aa: CASSAGTGAAYEQYF
CDR3nt: TGTGCCAGCAGCGCTGGGACAGGGGCAGCTTACGAGCAGTACTTC

j_gene: TRBJ2-7
v_gene: TRBV4-3
abundance: -
d_gene: TRBD1
CDR3aa: CASSQETGVVEQYF
CDR3nt: TGCGCCAGCAGCCAAGAGACAGGGGTGGTCGAGCAGTACTTC

j_gene: TRBJ1-4
v_gene: TRBV6-1
abundance: -
d_gene: TRBD1
CDR3aa: CASSQTGKNEKLFF
CDR3nt: TGTGCCAGCAGCCAGACAGGGAAGAATGAAAAACTGTTTTTT

j_gene: TRBJ2-1
v_gene: TRBV4-2
abundance: -
d_gene: -
CDR3aa: CASSQVQQGDEQFF
CDR3nt: TGTGCCAGCAGCCAAGTTCAGCAGGGCGATGAGCAGTTCTTC

j_gene: TRBJ1-2
v_gene: TRBV18
abundance: -
d_gene: TRBD1
CDR3aa: CASSTGTGSYGYTF
CDR3nt: TGTGCCAGCTCAACCGGGACAGGATCCTATGGCTACACCTTC

j_gene: TRBJ2-1
v_gene: TRBV5-5
abundance: -
d_gene: TRBD1
CDR3aa: CASSLPPGTGSPEQFF
CDR3nt: TGTGCCAGCAGCTTACCCCCCGGGACAGGGTCACCTGAGCAGTTCTTC

j_gene: TRBJ1-2
v_gene: TRBV28
abundance: -
d_gene: TRBD1
CDR3aa: CASSPGTGYGYTF
CDR3nt: TGTGCCAGCAGTCCAGGGACAGGCTATGGCTACACCTTC

j_gene: TRBJ2-2
v_gene: TRBV4-2
abundance: -
d_gene: TRBD2
CDR3aa: CASSPGLAGGQVTGELFF
CDR3nt: TGTGCCAGCAGCCCGGGACTAGCGGGAGGGCAGGTCACCGGGGAGCTGTTTTTT

j_gene: TRBJ1-2
v_gene: TRBV6-6
abundance: -
d_gene: -
CDR3aa: CASSQFRGIHYGYTF
CDR3nt: TGTGCCAGCAGCCAATTTAGGGGTATTCATTATGGCTACACCTTC

j_gene: TRBJ2-5
v_gene: TRBV6-1
abundance: -
d_gene: -
CDR3aa: CASSLGGGQETQYF
CDR3nt: TGTGCCAGCAGCCTCGGGGGCGGCCAAGAGACCCAGTACTTC

j_gene: TRBJ2-1
v_gene: TRBV4-1
abundance: -
d_gene: -
CDR3aa: CASSPGVGRSYNEQFF
CDR3nt: TGCGCCAGCAGCCCGGGGGTTGGGAGGAGCTACAATGAGCAGTTCTTC

j_gene: TRBJ2-3
v_gene: TRBV7-3
abundance: -
d_gene: TRBD2
CDR3aa: CASSFRRGAGGRDTQYF
CDR3nt: TGTGCCAGCAGCTTCCGGCGCGGAGCGGGAGGAAGGGATACGCAGTATTTT

j_gene: TRBJ2-1
v_gene: TRBV27
abundance: -
d_gene: TRBD2
CDR3aa: CASSLSSGWGDEQFF
CDR3nt: TGTGCCAGCAGTTTGTCTAGCGGGTGGGGCGATGAGCAGTTCTTC

j_gene: TRBJ2-5
v_gene: TRBV25-1
abundance: -
d_gene: TRBD2
CDR3aa: CASIRRRAGEGETQYF
CDR3nt: TGTGCCAGCATCCGGCGTCGAGCGGGAGAGGGGGAGACCCAGTACTTC

j_gene: TRBJ2-1
v_gene: TRBV5-1
abundance: -
d_gene: TRBD1
CDR3aa: CASSPGTGSSYNEQFF
CDR3nt: TGCGCCAGCAGCCCGGGGACAGGGAGCTCCTACAATGAGCAGTTCTTC

j_gene: TRBJ2-5
v_gene: TRBV5-4
abundance: -
d_gene: -
CDR3aa: CASSFRASETQYF
CDR3nt: TGTGCCAGCAGCTTTCGCGCTAGTGAGACCCAGTACTTC

j_gene: TRBJ1-2
v_gene: TRBV7-9
abundance: -
d_gene: -
CDR3aa: CASSTARDGNYGYTF
CDR3nt: TGTGCCAGCAGCACGGCCCGGGACGGAAACTATGGCTACACCTTC

j_gene: TRBJ2-7
v_gene: TRBV5-1
abundance: -
d_gene: TRBD2
CDR3aa: CASSLVLAASYEQYF
CDR3nt: TGCGCCAGCAGCTTGGTTCTAGCGGCCTCCTACGAGCAGTACTTC

j_gene: TRBJ2-1
v_gene: TRBV5-1
abundance: -
d_gene: TRBD2
CDR3aa: CASSLAGLAEYNEQFF
CDR3nt: TGCGCCAGCAGCTTGGCCGGACTAGCAGAATACAATGAGCAGTTCTTC

j_gene: TRBJ1-1
v_gene: TRBV4-1
abundance: few
d_gene: TRBD1
CDR3aa: CASSQDQGADTEAFF
CDR3nt: TGCGCCAGCAGCCAAGACCAGGGGGCGGACACTGAAGCTTTCTTT

j_gene: TRBJ2-1
v_gene: TRBV30
abundance: -
d_gene: -
CDR3aa: CAWSVPGVGEQFF
CDR3nt: TGTGCCTGGAGTGTCCCGGGAGTAGGTGAGCAGTTCTTC

j_gene: TRBJ2-1
v_gene: TRBV21-1
abundance: -
d_gene: -
CDR3aa: CASTTGGTTSGSRNEQFF
CDR3nt: TGTGCCAGCACTACAGGGGGGACCACTAGCGGGAGTCGTAATGAGCAGTTCTTC

j_gene: TRBJ1-1
v_gene: TRBV28
abundance: -
d_gene: -
CDR3aa: CASSLRDIEAFF
CDR3nt: TGTGCCAGCAGTTTAAGGGACATAGAAGCTTTCTTT

j_gene: TRBJ1-5
v_gene: TRBV7-6
abundance: -
d_gene: -
CDR3aa: CASSPGQFNQPQHF
CDR3nt: TGTGCCAGCAGCCCCGGGCAGTTTAATCAGCCCCAGCATTTT

j_gene: TRBJ1-5
v_gene: TRBV28
abundance: -
d_gene: -
CDR3aa: CASTTQGPQHF
CDR3nt: TGTGCCAGCACCACCCAGGGACCCCAGCATTTT

j_gene: TRBJ1-1
v_gene: TRBV13
abundance: -
d_gene: TRBD1
CDR3aa: CASSLRTGATEAFF
CDR3nt: TGTGCCAGCAGCTTAAGGACAGGGGCCACTGAAGCTTTCTTT

j_gene: TRBJ2-7
v_gene: TRBV2
abundance: -
d_gene: -
CDR3aa: CASSEGAYGYEQYF
CDR3nt: TGTGCCAGCAGTGAGGGGGCCTATGGCTACGAGCAGTACTTC

j_gene: TRBJ2-6
v_gene: TRBV7-9
abundance: few
d_gene: -
CDR3aa: CASSVRDAGANVLTF
CDR3nt: TGTGCCAGCAGCGTCAGGGATGCTGGGGCCAACGTCCTGACTTTC

j_gene: TRBJ1-3
v_gene: TRBV27
abundance: -
d_gene: -
CDR3aa: CASSSRTLGSGNTIYF
CDR3nt: TGTGCCAGCAGTTCACGGACCCTAGGCTCTGGAAACACCATATATTTT

j_gene: TRBJ2-2
v_gene: TRBV7-2
abundance: -
d_gene: -
CDR3aa: CASSLFETGELFF
CDR3nt: TGTGCCAGCAGCCTATTTGAGACCGGGGAGCTGTTTTTT

j_gene: TRBJ1-2
v_gene: TRBV28
abundance: -
d_gene: -
CDR3aa: CASMAGNYGYTF
CDR3nt: TGTGCCAGCATGGCCGGAAACTATGGCTACACCTTC

j_gene: TRBJ1-3
v_gene: TRBV5-5
abundance: -
d_gene: -
CDR3aa: CASSNSVSSGNTIYF
CDR3nt: TGTGCCAGCAGCAACAGCGTTAGCTCTGGAAACACCATATATTTT

j_gene: TRBJ2-4
v_gene: TRBV28
abundance: -
d_gene: -
CDR3aa: CASTIRRGPENIQYF
CDR3nt: TGTGCCAGCACTATACGGCGGGGGCCGGAGAACATTCAGTACTTC

j_gene: TRBJ2-2
v_gene: TRBV12-5
abundance: -
d_gene: TRBD1
CDR3aa: CASGLYKQGFEGELFF
CDR3nt: TGTGCTAGTGGTTTGTACAAACAGGGGTTCGAAGGGGAGCTGTTTTTT

j_gene: TRBJ2-2
v_gene: TRBV27
abundance: -
d_gene: -
CDR3aa: CASSWRSGPWNTGELFF
CDR3nt: TGTGCCAGCAGTTGGAGAAGCGGACCCTGGAACACCGGGGAGCTGTTTTTT

j_gene: TRBJ1-5
v_gene: TRBV28
abundance: -
d_gene: TRBD1
CDR3aa: CASSNTDRGRNQPQHF
CDR3nt: TGTGCCAGCAGTAACACGGACAGGGGCCGCAATCAGCCCCAGCATTTT